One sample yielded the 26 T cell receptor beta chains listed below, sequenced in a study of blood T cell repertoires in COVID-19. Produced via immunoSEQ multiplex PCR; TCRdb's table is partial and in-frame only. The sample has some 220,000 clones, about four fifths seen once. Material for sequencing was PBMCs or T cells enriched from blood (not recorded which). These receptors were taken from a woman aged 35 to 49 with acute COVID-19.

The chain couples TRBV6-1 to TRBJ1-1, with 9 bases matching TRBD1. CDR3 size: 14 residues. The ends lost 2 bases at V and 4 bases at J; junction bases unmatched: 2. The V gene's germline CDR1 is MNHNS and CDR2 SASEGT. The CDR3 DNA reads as TGTGCCAGCAGTGAATCGGGACAGGGCACTGAAGCTTTCTTT. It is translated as CASSESGQGTEAFF.

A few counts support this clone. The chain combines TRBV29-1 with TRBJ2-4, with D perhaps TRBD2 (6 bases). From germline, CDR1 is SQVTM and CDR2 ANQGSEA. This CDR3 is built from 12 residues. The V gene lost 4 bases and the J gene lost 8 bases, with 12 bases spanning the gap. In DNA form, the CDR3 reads TGCAGCGTTGTGCGGACGGGAGACATTCAGTACTTC. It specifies CSVVRTGDIQYF. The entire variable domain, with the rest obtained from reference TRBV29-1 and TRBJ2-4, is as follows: SAVISQKPSRDICQRGTSLTIQCQVDSQVTMMFWYRQQPGQSLTLIATANQGSEATYESGFVIDKFPISRPNLTFSTLTVSNMSPEDSSIYLCSVVRTGDIQYFGAGTRLSVL.

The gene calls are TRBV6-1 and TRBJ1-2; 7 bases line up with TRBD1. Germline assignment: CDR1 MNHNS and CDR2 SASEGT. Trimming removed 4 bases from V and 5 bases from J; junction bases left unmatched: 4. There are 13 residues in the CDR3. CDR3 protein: CASSATGLYGYTF. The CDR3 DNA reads TGTGCCAGCAGTGCGACAGGGTTGTATGGCTACACCTTC.

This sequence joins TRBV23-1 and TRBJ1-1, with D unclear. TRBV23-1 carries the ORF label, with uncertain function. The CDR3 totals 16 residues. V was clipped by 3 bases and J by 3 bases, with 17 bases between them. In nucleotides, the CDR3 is TGCGCCAGCAGTCACATGTTGTGGAGGTTTTACACTGAAGCTTTCTTT. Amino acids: CASSHMLWRFYTEAFF.

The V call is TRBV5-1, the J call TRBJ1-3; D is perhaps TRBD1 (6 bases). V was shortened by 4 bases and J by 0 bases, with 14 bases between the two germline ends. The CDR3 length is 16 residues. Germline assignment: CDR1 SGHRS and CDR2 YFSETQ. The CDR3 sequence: CASSPSTGLSGNTIYF. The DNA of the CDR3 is TGCGCCAGCAGCCCATCCACAGGGCTCTCTGGAAACACCATATATTTT.

The CDR3 loop is CASSRTGTGIGELFF. The CDR3 bases are TGTGCCAGCAGTCGTACCGGGACAGGGATCGGGGAGCTGTTTTTT. The chain carries TRBV9 and TRBJ2-2; TRBD1 agrees at 9 bases. Germline lookup yields CDR1 SGDLS and CDR2 YYNGEE. V lost 5 bases to trimming and J lost 7 bases; unmatched junction nucleotides: 9. The CDR3 has 15 residues.

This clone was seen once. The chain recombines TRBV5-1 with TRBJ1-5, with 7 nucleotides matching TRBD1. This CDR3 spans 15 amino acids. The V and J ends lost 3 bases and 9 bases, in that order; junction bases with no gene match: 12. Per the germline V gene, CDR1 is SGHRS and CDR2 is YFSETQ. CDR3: CASSSMTGPGRPQHF. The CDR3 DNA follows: TGCGCCAGCAGCTCTATGACAGGGCCCGGGAGGCCCCAGCATTTT.

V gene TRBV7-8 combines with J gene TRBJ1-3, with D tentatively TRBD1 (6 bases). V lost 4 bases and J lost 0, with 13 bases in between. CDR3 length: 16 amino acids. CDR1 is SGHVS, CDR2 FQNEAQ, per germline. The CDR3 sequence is CASSSPGADSGNTIYF. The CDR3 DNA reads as TGTGCCAGCAGCTCCCCAGGGGCCGACTCTGGAAACACCATATATTTT.

CDR3 nucleotides: TGTGCCAGCAGCTTAGGAGGGGGGGTACAAGAGACCCAGTACTTC. This sequence encodes CASSLGGGVQETQYF. The V gene is TRBV7-2, the J gene TRBJ2-5, with D maybe TRBD2 (7 bases). Germline V gene data show CDR1 as SGHTA and CDR2 as FQGNSA. Trimming left V 1 base short and J 2 bases short, with 11 bases between. This CDR3 contains 15 residues.

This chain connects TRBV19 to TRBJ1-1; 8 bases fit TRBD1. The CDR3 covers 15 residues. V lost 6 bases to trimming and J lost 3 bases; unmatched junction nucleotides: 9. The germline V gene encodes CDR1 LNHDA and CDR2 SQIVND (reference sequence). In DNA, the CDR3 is TGTGCCAGTAGGAACAGGGGGACGTGGGACACTGAAGCTTTCTTT. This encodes CASRNRGTWDTEAFF. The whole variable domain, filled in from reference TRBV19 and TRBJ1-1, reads DGGITQSPKYLFRKEGQNVTLSCEQNLNHDAMYWYRQDPGQGLRLIYYSQIVNDFQKGDIAEGYSVSREKKESFPLTVTSAQKNPTAFYLCASRNRGTWDTEAFFGQGTRLTVV.

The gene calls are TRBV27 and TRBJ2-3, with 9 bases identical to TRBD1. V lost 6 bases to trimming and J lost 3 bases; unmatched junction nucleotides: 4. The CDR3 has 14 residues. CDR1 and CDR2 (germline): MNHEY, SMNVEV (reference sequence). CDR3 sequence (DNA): TGTGCCAGCAGCTGGGACAGGGAAACAGATACGCAGTATTTT. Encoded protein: CASSWDRETDTQYF.

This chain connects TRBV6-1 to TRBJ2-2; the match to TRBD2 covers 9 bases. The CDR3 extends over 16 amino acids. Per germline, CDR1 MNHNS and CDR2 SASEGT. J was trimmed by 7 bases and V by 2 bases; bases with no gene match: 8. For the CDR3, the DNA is TGTGCCAGCAGTGAATGGGTAGCGGGAGCGGACGGGGAGCTGTTTTTT. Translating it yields CASSEWVAGADGELFF.

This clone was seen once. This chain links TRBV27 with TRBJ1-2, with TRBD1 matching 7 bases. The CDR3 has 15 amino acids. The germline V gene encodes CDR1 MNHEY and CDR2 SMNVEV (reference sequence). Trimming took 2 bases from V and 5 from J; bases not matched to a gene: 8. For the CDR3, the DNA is TGTGCCAGCAGTTTAACGGGACAGCCAAAATATGGCTACACCTTC. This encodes CASSLTGQPKYGYTF.

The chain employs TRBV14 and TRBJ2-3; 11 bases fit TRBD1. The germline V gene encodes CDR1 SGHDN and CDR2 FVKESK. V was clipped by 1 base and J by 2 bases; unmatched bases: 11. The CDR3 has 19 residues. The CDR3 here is CASSQVLRTGGADTDTQYF. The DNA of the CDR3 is TGTGCCAGCAGCCAAGTTTTGAGGACAGGGGGCGCCGACACAGATACGCAGTATTTT. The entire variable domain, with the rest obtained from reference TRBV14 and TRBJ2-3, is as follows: EAGVTQFPSHSVIEKGQTVTLRCDPISGHDNLYWYRRVMGKEIKFLLHFVKESKQDESGMPNNRFLAERTGGTYSTLKVQPAELEDSGVYFCASSQVLRTGGADTDTQYFGPGTRLTVL.

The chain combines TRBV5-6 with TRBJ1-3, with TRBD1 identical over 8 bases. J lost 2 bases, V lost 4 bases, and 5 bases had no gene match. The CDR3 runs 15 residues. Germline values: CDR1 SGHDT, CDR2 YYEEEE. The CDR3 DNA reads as TGTGCCAGCAGCCGGGGACAGGTGACTGGAAACACCATATATTTT. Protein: CASSRGQVTGNTIYF.

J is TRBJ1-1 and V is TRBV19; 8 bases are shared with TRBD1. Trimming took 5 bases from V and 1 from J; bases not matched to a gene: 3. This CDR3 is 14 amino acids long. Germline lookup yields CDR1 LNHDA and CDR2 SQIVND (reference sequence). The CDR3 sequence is CASSLGTGNTEAFF. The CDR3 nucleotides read TGTGCCAGTAGTCTAGGGACAGGGAACACTGAAGCTTTCTTT.

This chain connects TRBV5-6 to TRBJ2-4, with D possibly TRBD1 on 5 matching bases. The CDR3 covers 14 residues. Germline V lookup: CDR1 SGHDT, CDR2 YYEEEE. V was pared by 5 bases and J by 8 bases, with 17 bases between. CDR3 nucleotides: TGTGCCAGCAGTATCCAGGGCCAGAACTACATTCAGTACTTC. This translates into CASSIQGQNYIQYF.

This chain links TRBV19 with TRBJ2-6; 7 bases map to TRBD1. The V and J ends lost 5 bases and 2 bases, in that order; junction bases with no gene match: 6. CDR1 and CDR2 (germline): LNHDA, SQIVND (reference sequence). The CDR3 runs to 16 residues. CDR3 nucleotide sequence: TGTGCCAGTAGTCAGTTCCAGGGGGCTGGGGCCAACGTCCTGACTTTC. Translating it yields CASSQFQGAGANVLTF. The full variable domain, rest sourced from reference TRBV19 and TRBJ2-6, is DGGITQSPKYLFRKEGQNVTLSCEQNLNHDAMYWYRQDPGQGLRLIYYSQIVNDFQKGDIAEGYSVSREKKESFPLTVTSAQKNPTAFYLCASSQFQGAGANVLTFGAGSRLTVL.

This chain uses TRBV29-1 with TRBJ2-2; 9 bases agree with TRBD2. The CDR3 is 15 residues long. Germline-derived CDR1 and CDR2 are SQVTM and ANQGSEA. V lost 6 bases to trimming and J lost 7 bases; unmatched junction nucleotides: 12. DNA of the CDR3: TGCAGCGTGGCCGGGTCGCGGGGGGGCGTCGGGGAGCTGTTTTTT. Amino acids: CSVAGSRGGVGELFF.

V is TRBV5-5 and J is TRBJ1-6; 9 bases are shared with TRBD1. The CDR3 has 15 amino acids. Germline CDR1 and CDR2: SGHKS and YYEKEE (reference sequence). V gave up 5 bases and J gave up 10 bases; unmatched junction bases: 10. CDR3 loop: CASSSQGAQWSPLHF. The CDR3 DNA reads TGTGCCAGCAGTTCACAGGGGGCGCAGTGGTCACCCCTCCACTTT.

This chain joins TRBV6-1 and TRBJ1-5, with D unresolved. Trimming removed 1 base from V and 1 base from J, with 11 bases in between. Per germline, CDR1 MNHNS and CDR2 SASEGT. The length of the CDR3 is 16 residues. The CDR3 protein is CASSEVGSSSNQPQHF. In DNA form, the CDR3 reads TGTGCCAGCAGTGAAGTGGGCAGTTCAAGCAATCAGCCCCAGCATTTT.

CDR3 nucleotides: TGTGCCAGCAGCTTAGGGACTAGCACAGATACGCAGTATTTT. The encoded protein is CASSLGTSTDTQYF. The chain is built from TRBV7-3 and TRBJ2-3; D might be TRBD2 (6 bases). V was shortened by 2 bases and J by 0 bases, with 6 bases between the two germline ends. CDR3 length equals 14 residues. Germline loops: CDR1 SGHTA, CDR2 FQGTGA.

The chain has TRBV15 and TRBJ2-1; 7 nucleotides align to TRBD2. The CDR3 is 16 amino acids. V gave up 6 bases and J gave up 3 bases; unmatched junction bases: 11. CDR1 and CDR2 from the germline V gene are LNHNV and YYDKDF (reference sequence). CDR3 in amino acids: CATRKASGANYNEQFF. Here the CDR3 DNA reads TGTGCCACCAGGAAAGCTAGCGGCGCTAACTACAATGAGCAGTTCTTC.

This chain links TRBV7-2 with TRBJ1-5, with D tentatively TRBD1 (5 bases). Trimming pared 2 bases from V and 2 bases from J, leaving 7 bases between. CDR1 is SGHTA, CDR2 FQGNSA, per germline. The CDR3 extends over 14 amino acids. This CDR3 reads CASSLRRGNQPQHF. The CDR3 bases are TGTGCCAGCAGCTTACGCAGGGGCAATCAGCCCCAGCATTTT. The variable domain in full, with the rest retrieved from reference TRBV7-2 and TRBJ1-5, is GAGVSQSPSNKVTEKGKDVELRCDPISGHTALYWYRQSLGQGLEFLIYFQGNSAPDKSGLPSDRFSAERTGGSVSTLTIQRTQQEDSAVYLCASSLRRGNQPQHFGDGTRLSIL.

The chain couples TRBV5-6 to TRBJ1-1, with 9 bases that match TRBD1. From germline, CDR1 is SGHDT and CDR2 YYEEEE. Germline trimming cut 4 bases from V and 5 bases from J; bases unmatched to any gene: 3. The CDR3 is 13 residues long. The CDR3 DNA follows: TGTGCCAGCAGCCTACAGGGGGCGACTGAAGCTTTCTTT. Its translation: CASSLQGATEAFF.

In DNA, the CDR3 is TGTGCCAGCAGTCCGACAGCCTCCCAAGAGACCCAGTACTTC. Translated: CASSPTASQETQYF. The chain uses TRBV6-5 and TRBJ2-5; weak D call: TRBD1 (5 bases). This CDR3 is built from 14 residues. Germline V gene sequence: CDR1 MNHEY, CDR2 SVGAGI. Deletions cut 5 bases from V and 1 base from J, with 11 bases between.